This TCR beta chain was sequenced for a study of vaccination effects on CD4 cells after COVID-19. Isolating CD4+ T cells followed more than eight days of culture. The J segment lost 13 bases and the V segment lost 6 bases, leaving 3 bases of the junction unmatched. There are 11 residues in the CDR3. Here immunoSEQ multiplex PCR was the method, and the copy in TCRdb shows in-frame clones only, minus some. The sample carries around 56,000 clones, 70% to 80% recorded once. Whole-study results and caveats: Healthy vaccinees showed cross-reactivity with common cold coronaviruses in only 1 of 255 vaccine-induced clones.

A note on this clone: No antigen is known for it.

The source was CD4+ T cells from PBMCs cultured without peptide, collected before COVID-19 vaccination. This TCR was sampled from a human donor who received a COVID-19 vaccine. The chain couples TRBV12-3 or TRBV12-4 to TRBJ1-6; the match to TRBD1 covers 7 bases. In DNA, the CDR3 is TGTGCCAGCAGGGGACAGAGTCCCCTCCACTTT. Protein: CASRGQSPLHF.